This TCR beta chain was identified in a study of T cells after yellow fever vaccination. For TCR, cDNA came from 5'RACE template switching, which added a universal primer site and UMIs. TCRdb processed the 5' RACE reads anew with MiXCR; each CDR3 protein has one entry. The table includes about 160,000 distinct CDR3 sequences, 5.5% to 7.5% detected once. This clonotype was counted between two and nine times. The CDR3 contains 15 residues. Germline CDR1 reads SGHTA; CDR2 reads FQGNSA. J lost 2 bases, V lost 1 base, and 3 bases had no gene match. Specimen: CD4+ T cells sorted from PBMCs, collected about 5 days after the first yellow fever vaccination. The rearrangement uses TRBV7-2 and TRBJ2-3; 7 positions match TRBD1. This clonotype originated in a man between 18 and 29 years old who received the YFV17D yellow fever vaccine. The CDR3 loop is CASSLGGQITDTQYF. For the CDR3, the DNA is TGTGCCAGCAGCTTAGGGGGACAGATCACAGATACGCAGTATTTT.